The next 15 T cell receptor beta chains were all read from a single sample in a study of cytomegalovirus exposure and HLA in healthy donors. PCR was performed using 60 Vbeta and 13 Jbeta primers. The assay was immunoSEQ multiplex PCR, and TCRdb's table has in-frame clones only and misses some. This sample carries 150,000 to 200,000 clones, more than 85% of them seen once, and the ten largest clones take around 0.25%. The sample taken for sequencing was PBMCs. These receptors were taken from a girl younger than two in good health and CMV-seronegative.

The V gene is TRBV4-1, the J gene TRBJ2-2; D is possibly TRBD2 (5 bases). Per germline, CDR1 MGHRA and CDR2 YSYEKL. This CDR3 spans 14 amino acids. With 4 bases removed from V and 5 bases from J, the gap between germline ends came to 11 bases. CDR3 in amino acids: CASSPTPGTGELFF. DNA for the CDR3: TGCGCCAGCAGCCCGACCCCGGGGACCGGGGAGCTGTTTTTT.

Comments on this clone: Mismatch with germline at one junction end may stem from a read error. The chain is built from TRBV6-1 and TRBJ1-1, with a weak D call TRBD1 (6 bases). The V gene's germline CDR1 is MNHNS and CDR2 SASEGT. This CDR3 contains 13 residues. DNA of the CDR3: TGTGCCGGCAGTGAACTTGGGGGCGTGGAAGCTTTCTTT. Translating gives CAGSELGGVEAFF.

In this sample, this clone turned up a few times. V is TRBV2 and J is TRBJ1-3; D is perhaps TRBD1 (5 bases). V was pared by 8 bases and J by 0 bases, with 8 bases between. CDR1 and CDR2 (germline): SNHLY, FYNNEI. The length of the CDR3 is 13 residues. CDR3 in amino acids: CASLQGSGNTIYF. CDR3 nucleotides: TGTGCCAGCCTTCAGGGCTCTGGAAACACCATATATTTT.

The rearrangement uses TRBV19 and TRBJ1-3; D is possibly TRBD1 (5 bases). Trimming shortened V by 8 bases and J by 4 bases, and 15 bases separated the two germline ends. CDR1 is LNHDA, CDR2 SQIVND, per germline (reference sequence). CDR3 length: 14 residues. CDR3 region: CASLLTGSGNTIYF. The CDR3 nucleotides are TGTGCCAGTCTCCTCACAGGTTCCGGAAACACCATATATTTT.

As concerns this clone: This CDR3 is also generated by other DNA sequences in the sample. The V call is TRBV5-6, the J call TRBJ1-6, with D hard to call. The CDR3 is 15 amino acids. Between the trimmed V and J ends, which lost 2 bases and 5 bases, there was a span of 11 bases. Germline CDR1 reads SGHDT; CDR2 reads YYEEEE. The CDR3 sequence: CASSLPSGDNSPLHF. CDR3 sequence (DNA): TGTGCCAGCAGCTTACCCAGCGGAGATAATTCACCCCTCCACTTT.

The CDR3 is CASTATFPGTGGYTF. DNA of the CDR3: TGTGCCAGCACAGCAACATTTCCCGGGACAGGTGGCTACACCTTC. The V call is TRBV6-5, the J call TRBJ1-2; 8 bases are a match to TRBD1. The germline gives CDR1 MNHEY, CDR2 SVGAGI. CDR3 length: 15 residues. Trimming took 7 bases from V and 7 from J; bases not matched to a gene: 14.

V and J are TRBV30 and TRBJ2-4, with TRBD2 as a possible D gene (5 bases). CDR3 length: 11 residues. Germline V gene sequence: CDR1 GTSNPN, CDR2 SVGIG (reference sequence). The germline V and J ends were trimmed by 0 bases and 10 bases, with 7 bases remaining between them. The CDR3 here is CAWSVEGIQYF. Here the CDR3 DNA reads TGTGCCTGGAGTGTCGAGGGAATTCAGTACTTC.

The chain carries TRBV5-1 and TRBJ2-5; D not certain. Germline V gives CDR1 SGHRS, CDR2 YFSETQ. V lost 3 bases, J lost 6 bases, and 12 bases lay in between. This CDR3 has 13 amino acids. CDR3 residues: CASSSVIVKTQYF. The CDR3 bases are TGCGCCAGCAGCTCGGTTATTGTTAAGACCCAGTACTTC.

The gene calls are TRBV2 and TRBJ2-3; D might be TRBD1 (6 bases). V lost 4 bases and J lost 1, with 15 bases in between. CDR3 length: 16 residues. Per germline, CDR1 SNHLY and CDR2 FYNNEI. Written as DNA, the CDR3 is TGTGCCAGCAGTGCCTCCTGGGGGCTTGGCACAGATACGCAGTATTTT. Residues: CASSASWGLGTDTQYF.

J is TRBJ2-3 and V is TRBV25-1, with 7 nucleotides matching TRBD2. There are 17 residues in the CDR3. Per germline, CDR1 MGHDK and CDR2 SYGVNS. V shed 1 base and J 4 bases; nucleotides not matched to a gene: 11. The CDR3 region has the DNA TGTGCCAGCAGTGAATTTACTAGCGTGTACACCCCAGATACGCAGTATTTT. It codes for CASSEFTSVYTPDTQYF.

The chain has TRBV7-2 and TRBJ1-2; no firm D call. This CDR3 has 15 residues. Germline loops: CDR1 SGHTA, CDR2 FQGNSA. The V end lost 1 base, the J end lost 1 base, and 10 bases lay between the germline ends. As DNA, the CDR3 is TGTGCCAGCAGCTTAGGCCCAGGTAGTAACTATGGCTACACCTTC. It specifies CASSLGPGSNYGYTF.

V is TRBV5-1 and J is TRBJ2-7; a weak D match, TRBD2 (6 bases). Trimming took off 4 bases at V and 5 bases at J, with 16 bases between the two ends. CDR1 is SGHRS and CDR2 is YFSETQ in the germline V gene. The CDR3 sequence is 14 residues long. This CDR3 reads CASSLGGPGDEQYF. CDR3 DNA sequence: TGCGCCAGCAGCCTGGGAGGCCCCGGGGACGAGCAGTACTTC.

The chain joins TRBV6-5 to TRBJ2-7; a weak D match, TRBD1 (6 bases). V gave up 6 bases and J gave up 2 bases, with 14 bases separating them. CDR3 length: 14 residues. Germline lookup yields CDR1 MNHEY and CDR2 SVGAGI. The CDR3: CASRNRAPPYEQYF. CDR3 DNA: TGTGCCAGCAGAAACAGGGCCCCCCCCTACGAGCAGTACTTC.

With regard to this clone: An end of the junction does not agree with germline; a read error may underlie this. J is TRBJ2-7 and V is TRBV7-9; 7 bases agree with TRBD2. The germline V gene has CDR1 SEHNR and CDR2 FQNEAQ (reference sequence). The CDR3 runs 14 residues. The CDR3 loop is CASSLGEGSHEQYF. CDR3 sequence (DNA): TGTGCCAGCAGCTTAGGGGAGGGCTCCCACGAGCAGTACTTC.

This clone has just a few counts. The chain couples TRBV5-1 to TRBJ2-5; 9 positions agree with TRBD2. The CDR3 has 15 amino acids. Germline values: CDR1 SGHRS, CDR2 YFSETQ. Germline trimming cut 5 bases from V and 5 bases from J; bases unmatched to any gene: 10. CDR3 in DNA: TGCGCCAGCAGGCCGAGCGGGGGGCTGGAGGAGACCCAGTACTTC. It codes for CASRPSGGLEETQYF.